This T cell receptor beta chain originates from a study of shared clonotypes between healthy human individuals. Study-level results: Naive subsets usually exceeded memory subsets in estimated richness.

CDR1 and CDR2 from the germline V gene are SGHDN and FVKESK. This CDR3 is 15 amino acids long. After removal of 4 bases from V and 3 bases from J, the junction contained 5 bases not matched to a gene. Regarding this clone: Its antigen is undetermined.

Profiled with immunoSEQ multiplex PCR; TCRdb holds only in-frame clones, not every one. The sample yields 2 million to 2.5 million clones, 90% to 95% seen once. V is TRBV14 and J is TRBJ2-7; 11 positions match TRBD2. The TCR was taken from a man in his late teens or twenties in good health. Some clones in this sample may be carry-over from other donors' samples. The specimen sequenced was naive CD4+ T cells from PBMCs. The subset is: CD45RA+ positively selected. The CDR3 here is CASSRLGTSGYEQYF. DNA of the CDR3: TGTGCCAGCAGCCGGCTCGGGACTAGCGGCTACGAGCAGTACTTC. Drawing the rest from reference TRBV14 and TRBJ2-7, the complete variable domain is EAGVTQFPSHSVIEKGQTVTLRCDPISGHDNLYWYRRVMGKEIKFLLHFVKESKQDESGMPNNRFLAERTGGTYSTLKVQPAELEDSGVYFCASSRLGTSGYEQYFGPGTRLTVT.